This T cell receptor (beta chain) was sequenced during a study of T-cell memory formation after mild COVID-19. Whole-study context: Largely donor-specific TCR clusters were found. Study-level results: Memory sampled before infection contained some responding clones, suggesting cross-reactive memory joined. Among CD4+ contracting clones, most were CM and EM, and CD8+ ones EMRA. Whereas later expanders leaned CD4+, clones contracting day 15 to 85 showed a balanced CD4/CD8 makeup.

TCRdb recomputed calls from the 5' RACE reads with MiXCR, one row per CDR3 protein. Of roughly 110,000 distinct CDR3 sequences in the sample, about a fifth were seen once. The CDR3 is 14 residues long. Trimming shortened V by 1 base and J by 4 bases, and 7 bases separated the two germline ends. On this clonotype itself: What it binds is unknown.

The sample taken for sequencing was PBMCs or a T cell subset sorted from them (not recorded which). The chain is built from TRBV12-3 or TRBV12-4 and TRBJ1-4; D ambiguous. This clonotype was sampled from a man aged 18 to 29 who had mild COVID-19 (a few samples of this study predate the infection). Cell type and time point are not known. The DNA for the CDR3 is TGTGCCAGCAGTTTAGGGGAACTTAATGAAAAACTGTTTTTT. Translating it yields CASSLGELNEKLFF.